These 8 T cell receptor beta chains were sequenced from one sample in a study of CD8+ T cells in alopecia areata (dated by TCRdb to the late 2010s). The protocol used for the library was the immunoSEQ multiplex PCR assay. RNA was extracted from all samples and reverse transcribed into cDNA, which served as template for TCR sequencing. TCRdb holds this immuneACCESS table with in-frame rearrangements only. Some clones are missing; in checked studies, unresolved V genes explain under half, and the rest has no known cause. The sample yields some 95,000 clones; roughly 42% were counted once. The top ten clonotypes cover 0.75% to 0.8% of the sample. Sequenced: CD4+ T cells sorted from blood. The source of these receptors is a human donor with alopecia areata.

V gene TRBV23-1 combines with J gene TRBJ2-5, with D perhaps assigned TRBD1 or TRBD2 (6 bases each). TRBV23-1 is known as an ORF, though its function is uncertain. CDR3 size: 11 residues. Trimming took off 8 bases at V and 4 bases at J, with 8 bases between the two ends. The CDR3 region is CASGGGETQYF. The CDR3, as DNA: TGCGCCAGCGGAGGGGGAGAGACCCAGTACTTC.

The genes are TRBV29-1 and TRBJ2-7; 8 nucleotides agree with TRBD2. Losses at the gene ends were 5 bases for V and 2 bases for J; bases not matched to a gene: 8. This CDR3 region has 14 residues. Germline loops: CDR1 SQVTM, CDR2 ANQGSEA. In nucleotides, the CDR3 is TGCAGCGTTCGGCCGGGAGGGGCAACCTACGAGCAGTACTTC. Its protein product is CSVRPGGATYEQYF.

The chain uses TRBV28 and TRBJ1-2, with 7 bases that match TRBD1. CDR1 is MDHEN, CDR2 SYDVKM, per germline. J was trimmed by 1 base and V by 3 bases; bases with no gene match: 11. This CDR3 spans 17 amino acids. This chain's CDR3 is CASSFTGDPSFNYGYTF. As DNA, the CDR3 is TGTGCCAGCAGTTTTACAGGGGATCCCTCTTTTAACTATGGCTACACCTTC.

This clone was counted only a few times. The chain joins TRBV20-1 to TRBJ2-3; D may be TRBD1 or TRBD2 (7 bases each). The CDR3 has 11 residues. In germline, CDR1 is DFQATT, CDR2 SNEGSKA (reference sequence). V gave up 7 bases and J gave up 5 bases, with 10 bases separating them. The CDR3: CSVRGGDTQYF. In nucleotides, the CDR3 is TGCAGTGTCAGGGGGGGAGATACGCAGTATTTT.

The chain recombines TRBV23-1 with TRBJ1-1, with 8 bases lining up with TRBD1. TRBV23-1 is assigned to the ORF class and has an uncertain function. J gave up 3 bases and V 0 bases, and 6 bases lay outside the gene matches. CDR3 size: 16 residues. In DNA, the CDR3 is TGCGCCAGCAGTCAATCTATCAGGGGGCCGGACACTGAAGCTTTCTTT. Its translation: CASSQSIRGPDTEAFF.

The sample holds a few counts of this clone. The V gene is TRBV2, the J gene TRBJ2-3, with 9 nucleotides matching TRBD2. CDR3 length: 14 residues. From germline, CDR1 is SNHLY and CDR2 FYNNEI. Trimming cost V 5 bases and J 0 bases; bases outside gene matches: 0. DNA for the CDR3: TGTGCCAGCAGTAGCGGGAGGAGCACAGATACGCAGTATTTT. It encodes CASSSGRSTDTQYF.

This clone was counted a few times. The chain is built from TRBV6-5 and TRBJ1-1; D gene uncertain. CDR3 length equals 12 residues. V gave up 7 bases and J gave up 5 bases, with 11 bases separating them. Germline CDR1 and CDR2: MNHEY and SVGAGI. CDR3 amino acids: CASMDRITEAFF. CDR3 DNA: TGTGCCAGCATGGATCGTATTACTGAAGCTTTCTTT.

This sequence joins TRBV29-1 and TRBJ2-5; the match to TRBD2 covers 8 bases. CDR1 is SQVTM, CDR2 ANQGSEA, per germline. The V gene end was trimmed by 1 base and the J gene end by 4 bases; junction bases not matched to a gene: 2. This CDR3 is built from 13 residues. The CDR3 bases are TGCAGCGTTGAAGGTACTAGCGGAGAGACCCAGTACTTC. Its protein product is CSVEGTSGETQYF.